The 7 T cell receptor beta chains given below trace back to one sample, sequenced in a study of shared clonotypes between healthy human individuals. Clones were sequenced by immunoSEQ multiplex PCR, and TCRdb holds only the in-frame ones, with some missing. The sample includes approximately 320,000 clones, around 67% of them seen just once. Material: memory CD4+ T cells sorted from blood. Stated subset: CD45RA-negative fraction. These receptors were taken from a young man in good health.

V usage is TRBV28 and J usage is TRBJ1-2; 7 nucleotides match TRBD1. V shed 4 bases and J 5 bases; nucleotides not matched to a gene: 7. The V gene's germline CDR1 is MDHEN and CDR2 SYDVKM. This CDR3 has 14 amino acids. Written as DNA, the CDR3 is TGTGCCAGCAGTTCGGGACAGTTAGGGTATGGCTACACCTTC. Encoded protein: CASSSGQLGYGYTF.

V and J are TRBV7-2 and TRBJ1-4; D gene ambiguous. The V gene lost 0 bases and the J gene lost 7 bases, with 6 bases spanning the gap. The germline gives CDR1 SGHTA, CDR2 FQGNSA. CDR3 size: 13 residues. CDR3 residues: CASSLAPSEKLFF. The DNA of the CDR3 is TGTGCCAGCAGCTTAGCGCCAAGTGAAAAACTGTTTTTT.

The V gene is TRBV7-2, the J gene TRBJ2-7, with D possibly TRBD1 on 8 matching bases. The V gene's germline CDR1 is SGHTA and CDR2 FQGNSA. The CDR3 is made up of 14 amino acids. V was pared by 3 bases and J by 6 bases, with 15 bases between. CDR3 residues: CASSLHRGGGEQYF. The CDR3 nucleotides read TGTGCCAGCAGCTTGCACAGGGGGGGTGGCGAGCAGTACTTC.

The V gene is TRBV28, the J gene TRBJ2-7, with TRBD2 matching 7 bases. The CDR3 runs 16 residues. The germline CDR1 and CDR2 sequences are MDHEN and SYDVKM. The J segment lost 3 bases and the V segment lost 3 bases, leaving 11 bases of the junction unmatched. The CDR3 bases are TGTGCCAGCAGTTTCCCGGGACTAAGAATAAACTACGAGCAGTACTTC. This sequence encodes CASSFPGLRINYEQYF. Combining the CDR3 with reference TRBV28 and TRBJ2-7 gives the whole variable domain DVKVTQSSRYLVKRTGEKVFLECVQDMDHENMFWYRQDPGLGLRLIYFSYDVKMKEKGDIPEGYSVSREKKERFSLILESASTNQTSMYLCASSFPGLRINYEQYFGPGTRLTVT.

The genes are TRBV9 and TRBJ2-5; no clear D gene. Trimming took off 8 bases at V and 0 bases at J, with 5 bases between the two ends. CDR3 length: 11 amino acids. Germline lookup yields CDR1 SGDLS and CDR2 YYNGEE. The CDR3 region is CARRYQETQYF. The CDR3 region has the DNA TGTGCCAGAAGGTACCAAGAGACCCAGTACTTC.

V gene TRBV19 combines with J gene TRBJ2-5; 8 bases fit TRBD1. Per germline, CDR1 LNHDA and CDR2 SQIVND (reference sequence). The CDR3 is 17 residues long. With 5 bases clipped from V and 1 base from J, the junction kept 12 bases outside the gene matches. The CDR3 region is CASSLLPGGAGQETQYF. The CDR3 nucleotides are TGTGCCAGTAGTCTCCTCCCAGGGGGCGCCGGCCAAGAGACCCAGTACTTC. The entire variable domain, with the rest obtained from reference TRBV19 and TRBJ2-5, is as follows: DGGITQSPKYLFRKEGQNVTLSCEQNLNHDAMYWYRQDPGQGLRLIYYSQIVNDFQKGDIAEGYSVSREKKESFPLTVTSAQKNPTAFYLCASSLLPGGAGQETQYFGPGTRLLVL.

This clone was recorded many times. The chain uses TRBV19 and TRBJ1-2; D perhaps matches TRBD1 (5 bases). The V gene lost 1 base and the J gene lost 5 bases, with 11 bases spanning the gap. The CDR3 has 14 amino acids. The germline gives CDR1 LNHDA, CDR2 SQIVND (reference sequence). The CDR3 reads CASSIGGPRYGYTF. The CDR3, as DNA: TGTGCCAGTAGTATAGGGGGACCTCGTTATGGCTACACCTTC.